This is a list of T cell receptor beta chains from one sample in a study of T cells after yellow fever vaccination. MiXCR was run by TCRdb on the 5' RACE reads, yielding one entry per CDR3 protein. The data hold around 300,000 distinct CDR3 sequences, with 3.5% to 4.5% observed a single time. Source: PBMCs, taken 15 days after the yellow fever booster vaccination. These receptors came from a man between 18 and 29 years old who received the YFV17D yellow fever vaccine. Both conserved end residues are part of each CDR3. The D gene is left open where the match is weak. The size of a clone is reported for some rows only, either as once, few or many, or as a class for expanded clones.

J gene: TRBJ1-4
D gene: TRBD1
clone size: few
V gene: TRBV7-9
CDR3 DNA: TGTGCCAGCAGCGCGGGACAGGTCAATGAAAAACTGTTTTTT
CDR3 protein: CASSAGQVNEKLFF

J gene: TRBJ1-6
D gene: NA
clone size: many
V gene: TRBV10-3
CDR3 DNA: TGTGCCATCAGCAGCCGGGACGGAAATAATTCACCCCTCCACTTT
CDR3 protein: CAISSRDGNNSPLHF

J gene: TRBJ1-2
D gene: NA
clone size: NA
V gene: TRBV4-1
CDR3 DNA: TGCGCCAGCAGCCAAGATGGGCACCCTGGTTATGGCTACACCTTC
CDR3 protein: CASSQDGHPGYGYTF

J gene: TRBJ1-1
D gene: NA
clone size: many
V gene: TRBV27
CDR3 DNA: TGTGCCAGCAGCCCTACGACAGAGAACACTGAAGCTTTCTTT
CDR3 protein: CASSPTTENTEAFF

J gene: TRBJ2-2
D gene: NA
clone size: many
V gene: TRBV5-6
CDR3 DNA: TGTGCCAGCGGACCTACCGGGACCCTTGACACCGGGGAGCTGTTTTTT
CDR3 protein: CASGPTGTLDTGELFF

J gene: TRBJ2-5
D gene: NA
clone size: NA
V gene: TRBV12-3/TRBV12-4
CDR3 DNA: TGTGCCAGCAGCCCACTTCCCCAAGAGACCCAGTACTTC
CDR3 protein: CASSPLPQETQYF

J gene: TRBJ2-3
D gene: TRBD2
clone size: many
V gene: TRBV6-5
CDR3 DNA: TGTGCCAGCAGTTGGGAGACTAGCGGTGATACGCAGTATTTT
CDR3 protein: CASSWETSGDTQYF

J gene: TRBJ2-2
D gene: NA
clone size: NA
V gene: TRBV7-6
CDR3 DNA: TGCCTAGGGGTAGCTGCCGGGGAGCTGTTTTTT
CDR3 protein: CLGVAAGELFF

J gene: TRBJ2-6
D gene: NA
clone size: many
V gene: TRBV4-1
CDR3 DNA: TGCGCCAGCAGCCAAGCCGGGTTCTCTGGGGCCAACGTCCTGACTTTC
CDR3 protein: CASSQAGFSGANVLTF

J gene: TRBJ2-7
D gene: TRBD2
clone size: few
V gene: TRBV7-2
CDR3 DNA: TGTGCCAGCACTCGGGGGGGCCGCGAGCAGTACTTC
CDR3 protein: CASTRGGREQYF

J gene: TRBJ2-5
D gene: NA
clone size: many
V gene: TRBV29-1
CDR3 DNA: TGCAGCGGGGCTACCGACTTGGAGACCCAGTACTTC
CDR3 protein: CSGATDLETQYF

J gene: TRBJ2-2
D gene: NA
clone size: few
V gene: TRBV7-2
CDR3 DNA: TGTGCCAGCAGTCTCCGGTGGGGTACCGGGGAGCTGTTTTTT
CDR3 protein: CASSLRWGTGELFF

J gene: TRBJ1-6
D gene: NA
clone size: few
V gene: TRBV29-1
CDR3 DNA: TGCAGCGTTAAGGGTTCCACTCCTAATTCACCCCTCCACTTT
CDR3 protein: CSVKGSTPNSPLHF

J gene: TRBJ2-1
D gene: NA
clone size: many
V gene: TRBV12-3/TRBV12-4
CDR3 DNA: TGTGCCAGCAGTTTCCGGGCGGGCTACAATGAGCAGTTCTTC
CDR3 protein: CASSFRAGYNEQFF

J gene: TRBJ1-2
D gene: NA
clone size: NA
V gene: TRBV5-1
CDR3 DNA: TGCGCCAGCAGCTTGCTGGGGGAGTATGGCTACACCTTC
CDR3 protein: CASSLLGEYGYTF

J gene: TRBJ2-7
D gene: NA
clone size: NA
V gene: TRBV12-3/TRBV12-4
CDR3 DNA: TGTGCCAGCACCGGGGACACTAACCTCCTTCGGCTGTACTTC
CDR3 protein: CASTGDTNLLRLYF